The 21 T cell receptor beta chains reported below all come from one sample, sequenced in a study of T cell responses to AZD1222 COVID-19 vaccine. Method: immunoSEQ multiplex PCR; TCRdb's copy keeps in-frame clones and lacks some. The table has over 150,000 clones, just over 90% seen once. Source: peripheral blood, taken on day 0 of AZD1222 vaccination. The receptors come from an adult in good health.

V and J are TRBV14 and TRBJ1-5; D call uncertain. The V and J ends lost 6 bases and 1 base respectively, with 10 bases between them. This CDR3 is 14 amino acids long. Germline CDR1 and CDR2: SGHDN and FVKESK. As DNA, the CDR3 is TGTGCCAGCAGGAGGAGTGGGAGCAATCAGCCCCAGCATTTT. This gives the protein CASRRSGSNQPQHF. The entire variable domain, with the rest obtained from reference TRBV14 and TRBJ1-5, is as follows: EAGVTQFPSHSVIEKGQTVTLRCDPISGHDNLYWYRRVMGKEIKFLLHFVKESKQDESGMPNNRFLAERTGGTYSTLKVQPAELEDSGVYFCASRRSGSNQPQHFGDGTRLSIL.

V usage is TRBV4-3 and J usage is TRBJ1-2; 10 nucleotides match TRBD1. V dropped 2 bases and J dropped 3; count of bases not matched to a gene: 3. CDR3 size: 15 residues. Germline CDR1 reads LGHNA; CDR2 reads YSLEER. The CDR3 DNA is TGCGCCAGCAGCCAAATGACAGGGGGCTACTATGGCTACACCTTC. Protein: CASSQMTGGYYGYTF.

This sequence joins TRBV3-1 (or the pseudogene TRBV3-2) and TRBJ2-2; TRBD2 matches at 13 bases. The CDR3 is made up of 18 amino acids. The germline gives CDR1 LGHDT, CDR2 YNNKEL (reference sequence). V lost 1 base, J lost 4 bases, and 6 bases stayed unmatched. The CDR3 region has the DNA TGTGCCAGCAGCCAAGTCCCGGGACTAGCGGGGTCCACCGGGGAGCTGTTTTTT. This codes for CASSQVPGLAGSTGELFF.

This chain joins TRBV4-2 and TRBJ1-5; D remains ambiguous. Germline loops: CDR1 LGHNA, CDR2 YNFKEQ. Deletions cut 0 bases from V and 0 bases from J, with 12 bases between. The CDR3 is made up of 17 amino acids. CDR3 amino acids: CASSQDRGGLSNQPQHF. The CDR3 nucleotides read TGTGCCAGCAGCCAAGATCGGGGTGGTCTTAGCAATCAGCCCCAGCATTTT.

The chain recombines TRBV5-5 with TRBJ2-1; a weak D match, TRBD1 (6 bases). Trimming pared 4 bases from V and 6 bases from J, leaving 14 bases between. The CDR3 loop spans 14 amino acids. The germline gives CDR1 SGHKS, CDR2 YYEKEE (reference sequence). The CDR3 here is CASSGLGAGNEQFF. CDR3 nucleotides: TGTGCCAGCAGCGGCTTGGGGGCGGGCAATGAGCAGTTCTTC.

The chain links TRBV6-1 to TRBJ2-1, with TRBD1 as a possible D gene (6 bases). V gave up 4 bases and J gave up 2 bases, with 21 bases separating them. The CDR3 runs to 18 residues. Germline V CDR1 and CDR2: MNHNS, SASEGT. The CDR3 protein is CASSGYSNTGRPYNEQFF. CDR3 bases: TGTGCCAGCAGTGGCTATTCCAATACAGGGCGTCCCTACAATGAGCAGTTCTTC.

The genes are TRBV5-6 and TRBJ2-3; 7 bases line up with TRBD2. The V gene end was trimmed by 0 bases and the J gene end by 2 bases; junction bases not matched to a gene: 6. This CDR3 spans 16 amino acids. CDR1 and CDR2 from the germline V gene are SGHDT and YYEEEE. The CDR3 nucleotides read TGTGCCAGCAGCTTGGTAGGCGGGGGAAACACAGATACGCAGTATTTT. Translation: CASSLVGGGNTDTQYF.

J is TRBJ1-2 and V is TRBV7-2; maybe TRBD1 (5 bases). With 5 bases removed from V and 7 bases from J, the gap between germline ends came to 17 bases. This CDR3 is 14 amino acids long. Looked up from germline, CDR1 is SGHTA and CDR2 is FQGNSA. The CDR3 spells CASSLRDGGSGYTF. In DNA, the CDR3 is TGTGCCAGCAGCCTACGGGACGGCGGGTCTGGCTACACCTTC.

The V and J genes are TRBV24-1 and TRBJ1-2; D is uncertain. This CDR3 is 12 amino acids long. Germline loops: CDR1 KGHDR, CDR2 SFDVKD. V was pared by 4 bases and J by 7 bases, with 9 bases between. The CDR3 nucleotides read TGTGCCACCAGTGAACCGGGAGGTGGCTACACCTTC. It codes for CATSEPGGGYTF.

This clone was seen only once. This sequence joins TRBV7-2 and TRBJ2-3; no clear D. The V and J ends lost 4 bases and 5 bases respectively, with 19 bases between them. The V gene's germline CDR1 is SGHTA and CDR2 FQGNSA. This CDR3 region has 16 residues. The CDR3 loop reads CASSSLGKGMRDTQYF. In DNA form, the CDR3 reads TGTGCCAGCAGCTCGTTGGGTAAGGGCATGAGAGATACGCAGTATTTT.

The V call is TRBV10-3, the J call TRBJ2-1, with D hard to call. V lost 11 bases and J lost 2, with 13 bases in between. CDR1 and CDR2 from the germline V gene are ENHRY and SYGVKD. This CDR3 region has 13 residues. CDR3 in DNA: TGTGCCTCGCGACACCTCACCTACAATGAGCAGTTCTTC. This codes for CASRHLTYNEQFF.

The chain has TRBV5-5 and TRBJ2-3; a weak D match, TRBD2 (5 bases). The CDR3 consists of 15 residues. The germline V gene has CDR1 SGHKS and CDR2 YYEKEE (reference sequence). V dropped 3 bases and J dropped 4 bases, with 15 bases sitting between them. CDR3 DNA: TGTGCCAGCAGCTCCCTCCTAGCTAGCTCAGATACGCAGTATTTT. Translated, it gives CASSSLLASSDTQYF. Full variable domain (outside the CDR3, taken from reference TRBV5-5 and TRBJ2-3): DAGVTQSPTHLIKTRGQQVTLRCSPISGHKSVSWYQQVLGQGPQFIFQYYEKEERGRGNFPDRFSARQFPNYSSELNVNALLLGDSALYLCASSSLLASSDTQYFGPGTRLTVL.

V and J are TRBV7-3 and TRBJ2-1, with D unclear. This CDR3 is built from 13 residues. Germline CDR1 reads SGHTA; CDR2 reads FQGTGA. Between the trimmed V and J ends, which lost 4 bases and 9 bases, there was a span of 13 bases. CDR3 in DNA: TGTGCCAGCAGCTCGCCCACATCAGGTGAGCAGTTCTTC. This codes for CASSSPTSGEQFF.

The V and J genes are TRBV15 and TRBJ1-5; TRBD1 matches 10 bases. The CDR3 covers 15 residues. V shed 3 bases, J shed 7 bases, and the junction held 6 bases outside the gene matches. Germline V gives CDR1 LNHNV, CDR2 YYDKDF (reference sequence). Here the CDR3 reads CATSRGDRGDQPQHF. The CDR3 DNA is TGTGCCACCAGCAGGGGGGACAGGGGCGACCAGCCCCAGCATTTT. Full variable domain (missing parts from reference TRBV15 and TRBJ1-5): DAMVIQNPRYQVTQFGKPVTLSCSQTLNHNVMYWYQQKSSQAPKLLFHYYDKDFNNEADTPDNFQSRRPNTSFCFLDIRSPGLGDTAMYLCATSRGDRGDQPQHFGDGTRLSIL.

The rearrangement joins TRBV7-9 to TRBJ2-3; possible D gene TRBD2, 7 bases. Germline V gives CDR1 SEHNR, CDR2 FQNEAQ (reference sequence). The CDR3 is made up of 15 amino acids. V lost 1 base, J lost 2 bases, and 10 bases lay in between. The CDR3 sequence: CASSLGAGATDTQYF. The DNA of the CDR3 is TGTGCCAGCAGCTTAGGTGCGGGGGCCACAGATACGCAGTATTTT. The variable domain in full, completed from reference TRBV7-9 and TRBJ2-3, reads DTGVSQNPRHKITKRGQNVTFRCDPISEHNRLYWYRQTLGQGPEFLTYFQNEAQLEKSRLLSDRFSAERPKGSFSTLEIQRTEQGDSAMYLCASSLGAGATDTQYFGPGTRLTVL.

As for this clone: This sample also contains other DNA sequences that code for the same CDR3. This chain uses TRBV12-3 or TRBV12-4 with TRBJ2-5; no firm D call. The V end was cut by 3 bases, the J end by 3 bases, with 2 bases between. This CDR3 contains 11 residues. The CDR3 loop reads CASSLKETQYF. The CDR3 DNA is TGTGCCAGCAGTTTGAAAGAGACCCAGTACTTC.

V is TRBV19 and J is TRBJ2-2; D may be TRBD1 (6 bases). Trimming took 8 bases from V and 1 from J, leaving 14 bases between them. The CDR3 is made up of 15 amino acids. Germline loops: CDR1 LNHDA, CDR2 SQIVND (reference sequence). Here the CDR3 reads CASRLVRGNTGELFF. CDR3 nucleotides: TGTGCCAGTCGATTGGTCAGGGGGAACACCGGGGAGCTGTTTTTT. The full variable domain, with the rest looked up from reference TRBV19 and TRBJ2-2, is DGGITQSPKYLFRKEGQNVTLSCEQNLNHDAMYWYRQDPGQGLRLIYYSQIVNDFQKGDIAEGYSVSREKKESFPLTVTSAQKNPTAFYLCASRLVRGNTGELFFGEGSRLTVL.

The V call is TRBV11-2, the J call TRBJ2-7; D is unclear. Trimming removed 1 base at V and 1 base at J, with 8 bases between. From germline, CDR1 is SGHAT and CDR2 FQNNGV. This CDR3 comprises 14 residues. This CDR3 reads CASSLVGSSYEQYF. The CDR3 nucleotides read TGTGCCAGCAGCTTAGTCGGCTCGTCCTACGAGCAGTACTTC.

CDR3 residues: CASSYSQGTQETQYF. The CDR3 DNA reads TGTGCCAGCAGTTACTCCCAGGGGACCCAAGAGACCCAGTACTTC. This chain links TRBV6-5 with TRBJ2-5; TRBD1 is a possible D gene (6 bases). Germline lookup yields CDR1 MNHEY and CDR2 SVGAGI. The CDR3 sequence is 15 residues long. V was trimmed by 0 bases and J by 1 base, leaving 9 bases between them.

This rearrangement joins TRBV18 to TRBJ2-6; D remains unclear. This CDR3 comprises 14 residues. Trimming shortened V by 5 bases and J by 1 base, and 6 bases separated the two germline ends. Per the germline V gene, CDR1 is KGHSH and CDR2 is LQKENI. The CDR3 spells CASSGNSGANVLTF. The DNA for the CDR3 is TGTGCCAGCTCAGGGAATTCTGGGGCCAACGTCCTGACTTTC.

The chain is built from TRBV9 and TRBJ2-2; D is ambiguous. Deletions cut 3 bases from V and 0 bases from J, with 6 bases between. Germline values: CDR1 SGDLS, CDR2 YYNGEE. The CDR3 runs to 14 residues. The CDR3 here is CASSGSANTGELFF. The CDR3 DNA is TGTGCCAGCAGCGGATCCGCGAACACCGGGGAGCTGTTTTTT.